Listed below are T cell receptor beta chains from one sample, sequenced in a study of shared clonotypes between healthy human individuals. Method: immunoSEQ multiplex PCR; TCRdb's copy keeps in-frame clones and lacks some. Of 950,000 to 1,300,000 clones listed, 60% to 80% are singletons. Sequencing input: memory CD4+ T cells sorted from blood. The source of these receptors is a man aged 18-30 years in good health. Both conserved end residues are part of each CDR3. D genes are given only for firm matches. Expanded clones are given a class, and other clones once, few, many or no size at all.

D	V	size	J	DNA	CDR3
TRBD1	TRBV7-2	NA	TRBJ1-3	TGTGCCAGCAGCTCGCCCGGGACAGGGAGCGGAAACACCATATATTTT	CASSSPGTGSGNTIYF
NA	TRBV6-5	NA	TRBJ2-1	TGTGCCAGCAGTTACCTCGACAAGAATGAGCAGTTCTTC	CASSYLDKNEQFF
NA	TRBV5-6	NA	TRBJ2-1	TGTGCCAGCAGCTGGACGAGCTCCTACAATGAGCAGTTCTTC	CASSWTSSYNEQFF
TRBD2	TRBV10-1	NA	TRBJ2-3	TGCGCCAGCAGTGACCTACTAGCGGGAGGGATAGATACGCAGTATTTT	CASSDLLAGGIDTQYF
NA	TRBV5-6	NA	TRBJ1-1	TGTGCCAGCTGCCTGGGGCCGAACACTGAAGCTTTCTTT	CASCLGPNTEAFF
TRBD2	TRBV5-4	NA	TRBJ2-5	TGTGCCAGCAGCCTGGGGACTAGCGGGGGAGCCCAAGAGACCCAGTACTTC	CASSLGTSGGAQETQYF
NA	TRBV5-6	NA	TRBJ1-2	TGTGCCAGCAGCTTGGGACAGGATAACTATGGCTACACCTTC	CASSLGQDNYGYTF
NA	TRBV9	NA	TRBJ1-1	TGTGCCAGCAGCCCCGGACTTCCGAACACTGAAGCTTTCTTT	CASSPGLPNTEAFF
TRBD1	TRBV28	once	TRBJ2-7	TGTGCCAGCAGTTTAAAAGGGACAGGGGCCTACGAGCAGTACTTC	CASSLKGTGAYEQYF
NA	TRBV5-4	NA	TRBJ2-6	TGTGCCAGCAGCTTGGCAGGGTCTCCCGGGGCCAACGTCCTGACTTTC	CASSLAGSPGANVLTF
NA	TRBV27	once	TRBJ2-1	TGTGCCAGCAGTCCCCGACGGGGCACTGATGAGCAGTTCTTC	CASSPRRGTDEQFF
NA	TRBV9	NA	TRBJ2-1	TGTGCCAGCAGCGCGCAGGGGAACCTCGCGGAGCAGTTCTTC	CASSAQGNLAEQFF
NA	TRBV6-5	NA	TRBJ2-1	TGTGCCACGGGGACCGCCAATATTGAGCAGTTCTTC	CATGTANIEQFF
TRBD2	TRBV7-2	NA	TRBJ2-5	TGTGCCAGCAGCTTAGCTCTAGCGGGAAGTGAGACCCAGTACTTC	CASSLALAGSETQYF
TRBD2	TRBV11-2	NA	TRBJ2-2	TGTGCCAGCAGCACCCGGGGGCTAGCGGGAGGACCCACCGGGGAGCTGTTTTTT	CASSTRGLAGGPTGELFF
NA	TRBV28	once	TRBJ1-5	TGTGCCAGCACCCTCACGGATCAGCCCCAGCATTTT	CASTLTDQPQHF
NA	TRBV30	NA	TRBJ2-1	TGTGCCTGGAGATCCGCAGGGCTGAATGAGCAGTTCTTC	CAWRSAGLNEQFF
NA	TRBV25-1	NA	TRBJ1-2	TGTGCCAGCAGTGAATTGGGGGGGGCCCACTATGGCTACACCTTC	CASSELGGAHYGYTF
NA	TRBV5-6	few	TRBJ2-3	TGTGCCAGCAGCTTCGGGAGCACAGATACGCAGTATTTT	CASSFGSTDTQYF
NA	TRBV9	NA	TRBJ2-3	TGTGCCAGCAGCCTCCGAGTCTGTCAGCGGTACCCCGGGGATACGCAGTATTTT	CASSLRVCQRYPGDTQYF
TRBD1	TRBV5-1	NA	TRBJ2-7	TGCGCCAGCAGCTTTTTCTCGGGACAGATAAACTACGAGCAGTACTTC	CASSFFSGQINYEQYF
TRBD1	TRBV30	NA	TRBJ2-1	TGTGCCTGGAGTGCCCCCGGGACAGGTGTCAATGAGCAGTTCTTC	CAWSAPGTGVNEQFF
TRBD1	TRBV6-1	NA	TRBJ1-1	TGTGCCAGCCAACCGGGACAGGGGAAAAAAGAGGAAGCTTTCTTT	CASQPGQGKKEEAFF
NA	TRBV18	NA	TRBJ2-1	TGTGCCAGCTCACCACCGACTAGAGGAGTAAATGAGCAGTTCTTC	CASSPPTRGVNEQFF
TRBD1	TRBV5-6	NA	TRBJ2-7	TGTGCCAGCAGCTCGGTGGACAGGAGCTCCTACGAGCAGTACTTC	CASSSVDRSSYEQYF
NA	TRBV5-4	NA	TRBJ2-7	TGTGCCAGCAGCTTGGAAGCTACTGCCTACGAGCAGTACTTC	CASSLEATAYEQYF
NA	TRBV6-8	NA	TRBJ2-3	TGTGCCAGCAGTTATTCAGGGGTTTCCCTCAAAGTCGCAGATACGCAGTATTTT	CASSYSGVSLKVADTQYF
TRBD1	TRBV9	NA	TRBJ2-3	TGTGCCAGCAGCGTTGACAGGGGGCGTAGCACAGATACGCAGTATTTT	CASSVDRGRSTDTQYF
NA	TRBV27	NA	TRBJ2-1	TGTGCCAGCAGGGGCTCGGGGTACAATGAGCAGTTCTTC	CASRGSGYNEQFF
NA	TRBV6-5	NA	TRBJ1-5	TGTGCCAGCAGTCCGGGGTTAAGCAATCAGCCCCAGCATTTT	CASSPGLSNQPQHF
NA	TRBV6-5	NA	TRBJ2-7	TGTGCCAGCAGTCAGGGTGGGGAGCAGTACTTC	CASSQGGEQYF
NA	TRBV12-5	NA	TRBJ2-5	TGTGCTAGTGGTAACCTCCCAGAGACCCAGTACTTC	CASGNLPETQYF
NA	TRBV6-6	few	TRBJ2-2	TGTGCCAGCAGTTACGGGCGTGATACGTACGCCGGGGAGCTGTTTTTT	CASSYGRDTYAGELFF
NA	TRBV5-1	NA	TRBJ1-6	TGCGCCAGCAGCTTGGATGGTCCAGAGGCTAATTCACCCCTCCACTTT	CASSLDGPEANSPLHF
NA	TRBV27	once	TRBJ1-1	TGTGCCAGCAGTTCCTCCAGGGCTGAAGCTTTCTTT	CASSSSRAEAFF
NA	TRBV27	few	TRBJ2-7	TGTGCCAGCAGTTTTGGAGGCCGGGGCATCAACGAGCAGTACTTC	CASSFGGRGINEQYF
TRBD1	TRBV6-5	NA	TRBJ1-1	TGTGCCAGCAGCCCACTCAAGGACAGGGGCCATGAAGCTTTCTTT	CASSPLKDRGHEAFF
TRBD1	TRBV10-2	NA	TRBJ2-3	TGCGCCAGCAGTGAGTACAGGGGGAGAGATACGCAGTATTTT	CASSEYRGRDTQYF
NA	TRBV7-8	NA	TRBJ2-7	TGTGCCAGCAGCTTAGGGACGGCAAGCTACGAGCAGTACTTC	CASSLGTASYEQYF
TRBD2	TRBV7-2	NA	TRBJ2-3	TGTGCCAGCAGCGCTACCCCGGCCGCTAGCGGGAGAGGCACAGATACGCAGTATTTT	CASSATPAASGRGTDTQYF
TRBD2	TRBV19	many	TRBJ2-3	TGTGCCAGTAGACAACGGGGGGACTTTTGGGTGGTCACAGATACGCAGTATTTT	CASRQRGDFWVVTDTQYF
NA	TRBV5-6	NA	TRBJ2-2	TGTGCCAGCAGCCCGCTAGGGGGGACCGGGGAGCTGTTTTTT	CASSPLGGTGELFF
NA	TRBV15	many	TRBJ1-2	TGTGCCACCAGCAGAGATACACAGGGCAGCTATGGCTACACCTTC	CATSRDTQGSYGYTF
NA	TRBV18	once	TRBJ1-6	TGTGCCAGCTCACCACCTTGGTACAGGGATAATTCACCCCTCCACTTT	CASSPPWYRDNSPLHF
TRBD2	TRBV9	NA	TRBJ2-7	TGTGCCAGCAGCGTAGATTGGCGGGGGGCCTACGAGCAGTACTTC	CASSVDWRGAYEQYF
NA	TRBV6-1	NA	TRBJ2-5	TGTGCCAGCAGTGAGTCGATTAAAGAGACCCAGTACTTC	CASSESIKETQYF
TRBD1	TRBV30	NA	TRBJ1-1	TGTGCCTGGAGTAACTTGGGACAGGTAGGGACTGAAGCTTTCTTT	CAWSNLGQVGTEAFF
NA	TRBV7-8	many	TRBJ2-2	TGTGCCAGCAGCTTAGTGTATTCGGGGACAATACCCGGGGAGCTGTTTTTT	CASSLVYSGTIPGELFF
NA	TRBV5-1	NA	TRBJ2-3	TGCGCCAGCAGTCGTGGTTTCGCGACAGATACGCAGTATTTT	CASSRGFATDTQYF
TRBD2	TRBV30	NA	TRBJ2-3	TGTGCCTGGAGCGTGGGGGGACTAGACACAGATACGCAGTATTTT	CAWSVGGLDTDTQYF
NA	TRBV11-2	NA	TRBJ1-1	TGTGCCAGCAGCTTAGATTTGGGTATCCCTTTCTTT	CASSLDLGIPFF
TRBD2	TRBV27	NA	TRBJ2-2	TGTGCCAGCATCCAAATCTTCCGGGACTATGGGAACACCGGGGAGCTGTTTTTT	CASIQIFRDYGNTGELFF
NA	TRBV11-3	few	TRBJ1-1	TGTGCCAGCAGCTTAGATGGTTCGAACACTGAAGCTTTCTTT	CASSLDGSNTEAFF
NA	TRBV7-8	NA	TRBJ1-2	TGTGCCAGCAGCTTAGTTTGGCAGGGGATGGGTGGCTACACCTTC	CASSLVWQGMGGYTF
NA	TRBV10-2	NA	TRBJ2-1	TGCGCCAGCAGTGACCCGGGAGTCCCCTTTTATGAGCAGTTCTTC	CASSDPGVPFYEQFF
TRBD1	TRBV5-5	NA	TRBJ2-3	TGTGCCAGCAGCCCCCTAGCAGGGGGACGCACAGATACGCAGTATTTT	CASSPLAGGRTDTQYF
TRBD1	TRBV10-3	few	TRBJ1-4	TGTGCCATTGCAGGGGGGACAGGGGAAAAACTGTTTTTT	CAIAGGTGEKLFF
NA	TRBV7-8	many	TRBJ2-1	TGTGCCAGCAGCTTGGAATCGGGATCGGGGCAGTTCTTC	CASSLESGSGQFF